Listed here is a single T cell receptor (beta chain). Its antigen is not identified. Profiled with immunoSEQ multiplex PCR; TCRdb holds only in-frame clones, not every one. The sample records approximately 16,000 clones, around 80% being singletons. This record comes from a study of Tregs in tolerant kidney transplant recipients. The overall study: Mixed chimerism was transient after nonmyeloablative marrow transplants from related graft donors. Study results and limitations: Tregs expanded with activated donor B cells seemed most donor-specific. Few patients were studied, so findings need validation in larger groups. No direct test of biological reproducibility was done here.

Per the germline V gene, CDR1 is ENHRY and CDR2 is SYGVKD. CDR3 length: 13 amino acids. With V trimmed by 6 bases and J by 4 bases, 5 bases remained unmatched. The chain couples TRBV10-3 to TRBJ1-2; TRBD1 aligns across 7 bases. The TCR sequence derives from a human donor who received a combined kidney and bone marrow transplant. The sample in question was Tregs from blood, obtained before the transplant. The CDR3 spells CAIRMDRTYGYTF. The DNA for the CDR3 is TGTGCCATCAGGATGGACAGGACCTATGGCTACACCTTC.